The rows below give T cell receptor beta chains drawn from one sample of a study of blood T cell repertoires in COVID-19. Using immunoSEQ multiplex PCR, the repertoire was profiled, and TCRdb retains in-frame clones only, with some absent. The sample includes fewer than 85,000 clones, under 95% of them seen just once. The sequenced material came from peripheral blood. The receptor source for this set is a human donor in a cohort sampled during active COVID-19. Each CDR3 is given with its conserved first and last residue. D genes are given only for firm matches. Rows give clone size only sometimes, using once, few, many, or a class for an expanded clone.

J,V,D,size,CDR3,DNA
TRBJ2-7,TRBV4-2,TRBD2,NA,CASSQELAGALEEQYF,TGTGCCAGCAGCCAAGAGCTAGCGGGGGCTCTGGAGGAGCAGTACTTC
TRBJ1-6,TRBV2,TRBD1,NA,CASSGRTGSSPLHF,TGTGCCAGCAGTGGAAGGACAGGGAGCTCACCCCTCCACTTT
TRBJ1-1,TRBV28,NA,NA,CASSFTRTVPNEAFF,TGTGCCAGCAGTTTCACTAGGACAGTCCCAAACGAAGCTTTCTTT
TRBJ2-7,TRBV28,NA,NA,CASSPQSGTNYEQYF,TGTGCCAGCAGTCCCCAATCCGGGACAAATTACGAGCAGTACTTC
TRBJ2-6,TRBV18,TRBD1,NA,CASSPNRGRSGANVLTF,TGTGCCAGCTCACCCAATAGGGGGCGGTCTGGGGCCAACGTCCTGACTTTC
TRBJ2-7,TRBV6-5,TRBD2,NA,CASSPGTSGYEQYF,TGTGCCAGCAGTCCCGGGACTAGCGGCTACGAGCAGTACTTC
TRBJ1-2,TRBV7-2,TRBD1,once,CASSLILAGTALYGYTF,TGTGCCAGCAGCTTAATCTTGGCTGGGACAGCTCTCTATGGCTACACCTTC
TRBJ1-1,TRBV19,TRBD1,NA,CASSTRTGSTEAFF,TGTGCCAGTAGTACGCGGACAGGGAGCACTGAAGCTTTCTTT
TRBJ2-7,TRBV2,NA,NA,CASRAAGSLYEQYF,TGTGCCAGCAGAGCAGCCGGGAGCCTCTACGAGCAGTACTTC
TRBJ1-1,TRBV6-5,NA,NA,CASSYSGALNTEAFF,TGTGCCAGCAGTTACAGCGGCGCCTTGAACACTGAAGCTTTCTTT
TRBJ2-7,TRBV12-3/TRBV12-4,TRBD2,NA,CASSFHSGGEQYF,TGTGCCAGCAGTTTTCATTCGGGGGGCGAGCAGTACTTC
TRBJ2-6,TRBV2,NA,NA,CASSDYRNLVPLNCSGANVLTF,TGTGCCAGCAGTGATTATAGAAATCTGGTTCCGTTAAATTGCTCTGGGGCCAACGTCCTGACTTTC
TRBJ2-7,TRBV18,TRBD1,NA,CASSPRARGSSYEQYF,TGTGCCAGCTCACCACGGGCCAGGGGGAGTTCCTACGAGCAGTACTTC
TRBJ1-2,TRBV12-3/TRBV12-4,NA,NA,CASSPDRSYGYTF,TGTGCCAGCAGCCCTGACAGGAGCTATGGCTACACCTTC
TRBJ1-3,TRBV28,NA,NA,CASGTAGASRNTIYF,TGTGCCAGCGGAACCGCAGGGGCCTCTAGAAACACCATATATTTT
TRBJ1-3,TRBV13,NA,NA,CASSPSRTSLSGNTIYF,TGTGCCAGCAGCCCCTCCCGGACATCACTCTCTGGAAACACCATATATTTT
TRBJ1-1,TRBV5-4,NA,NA,CASRTAQNTEAFF,TGTGCCAGCAGGACAGCCCAGAACACTGAAGCTTTCTTT
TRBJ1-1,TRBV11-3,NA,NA,CASSSGAGEAFF,TGTGCCAGCAGTAGTGGGGCCGGCGAAGCTTTCTTT
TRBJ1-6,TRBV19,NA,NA,CASSFRTELNSPLHF,TGTGCCAGTAGTTTTCGGACAGAACTTAATTCACCCCTCCACTTT
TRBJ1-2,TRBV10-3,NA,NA,CAISEGGGRYYGYTF,TGTGCCATCAGTGAAGGGGGTGGCAGGTACTATGGCTACACCTTC
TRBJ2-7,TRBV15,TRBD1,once,CATSKNRGYEQYF,TGTGCCACCAGCAAGAACAGGGGATACGAGCAGTACTTC
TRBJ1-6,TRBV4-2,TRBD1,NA,CASSRSLGQGNSPLHF,TGTGCCAGCAGCCGATCGTTGGGACAGGGTAATTCACCCCTCCACTTT
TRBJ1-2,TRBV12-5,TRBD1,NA,CASGPDEGAGYGYTF,TGTGCTAGTGGCCCCGACGAGGGGGCTGGCTATGGCTACACCTTC
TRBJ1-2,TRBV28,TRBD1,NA,CASSLEGTGPRNYGYTF,TGTGCCAGCAGTTTAGAGGGGACAGGCCCCAGAAACTATGGCTACACCTTC
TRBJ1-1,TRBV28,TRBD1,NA,CASSPLVRQGVRSTEAFF,TGTGCCAGCAGTCCCCTGGTGAGACAGGGGGTTCGGAGCACTGAAGCTTTCTTT
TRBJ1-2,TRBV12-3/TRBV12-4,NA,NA,CASSLGGGGGYTF,TGTGCCAGCAGTTTAGGCGGTGGGGGCGGCTACACCTTC
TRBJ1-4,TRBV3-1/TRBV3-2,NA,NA,CASSQGGSRLKLFF,TGTGCCAGCAGCCAAGGTGGGTCCAGACTTAAACTGTTTTTT
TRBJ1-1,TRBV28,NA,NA,CASGQRGWEAFF,TGTGCCAGCGGTCAACGGGGATGGGAAGCTTTCTTT
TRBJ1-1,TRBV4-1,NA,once,CASSQIRTEAFF,TGCGCCAGCAGCCAAATTCGGACAGAAGCTTTCTTT
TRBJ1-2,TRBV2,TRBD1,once,CASSLQGTTNYGYTF,TGTGCCAGCAGTTTACAGGGGACAACTAACTATGGCTACACCTTC
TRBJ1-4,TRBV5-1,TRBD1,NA,CASSRDRPNEKLFF,TGCGCCAGCAGCAGGGACAGGCCTAATGAAAAACTGTTTTTT
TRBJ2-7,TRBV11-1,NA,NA,CASSFGRGPGYEQYF,TGTGCCAGCAGCTTTGGGCGAGGGCCAGGCTACGAGCAGTACTTC
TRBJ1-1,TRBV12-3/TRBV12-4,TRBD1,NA,CASSLARDSEAFF,TGTGCCAGCAGTTTAGCACGGGACAGTGAAGCTTTCTTT
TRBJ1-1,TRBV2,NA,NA,CASMTEIGGTEAFF,TGTGCCAGCATGACAGAAATCGGGGGTACTGAAGCTTTCTTT
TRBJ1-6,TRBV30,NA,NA,CAWSRRGGPSSYNSPLHF,TGTGCCTGGAGTCGGCGAGGTGGTCCGAGCTCCTATAATTCACCCCTCCACTTT
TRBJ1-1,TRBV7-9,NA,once,CASSRQENTEAFF,TGTGCCAGCAGTAGACAGGAGAACACTGAAGCTTTCTTT
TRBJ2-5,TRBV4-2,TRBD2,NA,CASSQASGGAGETQYF,TGTGCCAGCAGCCAAGCTAGCGGGGGGGCCGGAGAGACCCAGTACTTC
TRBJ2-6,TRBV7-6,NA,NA,CASSPSSAGSSGGANVLTF,TGTGCCAGCAGTCCGTCCTCAGCCGGGTCTAGTGGTGGGGCCAACGTCCTGACTTTC
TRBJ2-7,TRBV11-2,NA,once,CASAPGVAYEQYF,TGTGCCAGCGCTCCGGGGGTGGCGTACGAGCAGTACTTC
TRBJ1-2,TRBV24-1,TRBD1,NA,CATSDTGQGSNGYTF,TGTGCCACCAGTGATACGGGACAGGGCTCTAATGGCTACACCTTC
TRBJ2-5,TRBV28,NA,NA,CASRSFDRQETQYF,TGTGCCAGCAGGTCCTTCGACAGACAAGAGACCCAGTACTTC
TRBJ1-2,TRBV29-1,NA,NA,CSVGPANYGYTF,TGCAGCGTTGGGCCTGCTAACTATGGCTACACCTTC
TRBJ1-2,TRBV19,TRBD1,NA,CASSILHLGTGDYGYTF,TGTGCCAGTAGTATATTGCATTTGGGGACAGGGGACTATGGCTACACCTTC
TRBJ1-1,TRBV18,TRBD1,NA,CASSPVQGDTEAFF,TGTGCCAGCTCACCGGTTCAGGGGGACACTGAAGCTTTCTTT